This TCR beta chain was recovered during a study of molecular identifiers for immune sequencing clone quantification listed by TCRdb under 2018. In terms of the full investigation: In a replicate experiment, RNA from around 20,000 or 100,000 naive CD8 T cells was split into five aliquots, four of which were sequenced. The study was a methods study using CD8 T cells to benchmark molecular-identifier clustering-based TCR repertoire sequencing (MIDCIRS) and TCR RNA copy counting. Overall study results and their limits: A single cell's worth of spiked-in Jurkat TCR RNA was reported detectable even among under 1.1 million naive CD8 T cells. Without barcode sub-clustering, chimeric consensus sequences inflated TCR diversity; chimeras reached as high as 47%. Modeling indicated approximately 3 TCR RNA copies recovered per cell, compared with around 11 by digital PCR, which implies a capture efficiency of approximately 29%. Highly expanded clone sizes could be underestimated because identical TCR molecules may share a barcode. The naive libraries included spiked-in Jurkat TCR RNA (over nine copies' worth), and this RNA is not part of the donor repertoire. Clones above 20 RNA copies held over 98% of molecules in CMV-specific effector cells but under 1% in naive cells.

Libraries of naive CD8 T cells were generated from approximately 20,000 to 1,000,000 sorted cells, with 10%, 30% or 50% of the purified RNA used. Naive CD8 T cells were FACS-sorted as CD8+CD4-CCR7+CD45RA+ on a BD FACSAria II into RLT Plus buffer. To test detection sensitivity, Jurkat RNA equivalent to more than 8 TCR copies was spiked into samples of roughly 17,000-1,000,000 naive CD8 T cells. Enrichment of CD8 T cells was performed with RosetteSep CD8+ T Cell Enrichment Cocktail and Ficoll-Paque, after which ACK red cell lysis was carried out. V sheds 2 bases and J sheds 7 bases, leaving 14 bases between their ends. Via the germline V gene (reference sequence), CDR1 is MNHNY and CDR2 SVGAGI. The CDR3, from cysteine to phenylalanine, totals 15 residues. The entry retains the CDR3 DNA only, 45 bases that are in frame from base 1. Libraries were constructed by PCR. The instrument was a NextSeq 500. Bulk TCR libraries were generated as previously described, with the TCR primers listed in Table S5 used. The Qiagen AllPrep DNA/RNA kit was used to purify total RNA. Before analysis, reads from multiple sequencing runs of one library were combined. The study's processing was this. Reads were retained only if their TCR constant sequence matched exactly, and those retained reads were trimmed to 150 nt and grouped according to their 12-nt molecular barcodes. Reads inside each barcode group were sub-clustered using a 15% Levenshtein threshold, and a quality-weighted consensus sequence was constructed for each RNA molecule. Non-functional sequences were excluded, and lower-count sequences lying one edit away from another sequence were also excluded. Based on a fit of two negative binomial distributions, barcode sub-clusters having less than 20% of the maximum read count were discarded. Using fastp at Q25 and MiXCR, TCRdb reprocessed the public reads and kept productive beta chains. CDR3 protein sequences are deduplicated, and each keeps its most common genes and DNA. TCRdb, rather than the study authors, made the V and J calls. The sample includes 400,000 to 600,000 distinct CDR3 sequences, with around 23% observed a single time. The top ten constitute around 0.76% of the sample.

A note on this clonotype: Its recognized antigen is unknown. No much larger clone exists at a distance of one base, and base qualities are not known.

This receptor was taken from a human donor in good health. Some libraries in this study had Jurkat cell RNA spiked in. Sequenced: naive CD8+ T cells from blood, with Jurkat cell RNA spiked in. Explained via the paper, the cell subset or site label denotes: FACS-sorted CD8+CD4-CCR7+CD45RA+ naive T cells. The chain couples TRBV6-6 to TRBJ2-2; no D gene can be assigned with confidence. Here the CDR3 is given as CASSYPGDQVGELFF. The DNA is as follows: TGTGCCAGCAGTTACCCTGGGGATCAGGTCGGGGAGCTGTTTTTT.